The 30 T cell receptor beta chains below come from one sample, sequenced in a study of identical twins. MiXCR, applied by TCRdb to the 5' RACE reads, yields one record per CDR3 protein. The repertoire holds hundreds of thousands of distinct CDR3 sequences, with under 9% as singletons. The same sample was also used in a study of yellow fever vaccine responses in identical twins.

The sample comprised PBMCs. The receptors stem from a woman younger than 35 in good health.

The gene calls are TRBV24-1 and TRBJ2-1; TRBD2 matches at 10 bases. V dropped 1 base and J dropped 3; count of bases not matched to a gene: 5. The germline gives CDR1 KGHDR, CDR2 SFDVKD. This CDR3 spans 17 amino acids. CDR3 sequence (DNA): TGTGCCACCAGTGATTTAGCGGGAGGGCCCCACTACAATGAGCAGTTCTTC. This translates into CATSDLAGGPHYNEQFF.

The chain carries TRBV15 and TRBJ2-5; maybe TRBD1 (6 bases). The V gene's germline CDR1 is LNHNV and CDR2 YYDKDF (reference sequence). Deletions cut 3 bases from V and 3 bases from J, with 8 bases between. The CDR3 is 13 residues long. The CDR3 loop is CATSRTGEETQYF. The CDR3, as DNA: TGTGCCACCAGCAGGACAGGAGAAGAGACCCAGTACTTC.

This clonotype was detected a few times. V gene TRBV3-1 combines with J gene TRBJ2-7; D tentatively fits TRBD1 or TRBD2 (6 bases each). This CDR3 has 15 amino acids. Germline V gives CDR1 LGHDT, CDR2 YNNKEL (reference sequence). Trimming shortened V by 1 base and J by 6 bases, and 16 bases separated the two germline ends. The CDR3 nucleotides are TGTGCCAGCAGCCAAGGGAGGGGGGCGCCTCGCGAGCAGTACTTC. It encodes CASSQGRGAPREQYF.

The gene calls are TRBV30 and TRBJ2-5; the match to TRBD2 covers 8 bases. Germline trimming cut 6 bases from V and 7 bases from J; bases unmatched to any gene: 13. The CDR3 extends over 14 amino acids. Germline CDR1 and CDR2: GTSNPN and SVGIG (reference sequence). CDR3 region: CACLPGGGQGTQYF. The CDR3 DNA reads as TGTGCCTGCCTACCGGGCGGGGGGCAGGGGACCCAGTACTTC.

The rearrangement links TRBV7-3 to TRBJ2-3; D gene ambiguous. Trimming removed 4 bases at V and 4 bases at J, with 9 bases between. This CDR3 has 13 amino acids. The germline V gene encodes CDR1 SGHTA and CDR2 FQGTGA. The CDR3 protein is CASSSTAPDTQYF. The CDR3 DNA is TGTGCCAGCAGCTCAACAGCCCCAGATACGCAGTATTTT.

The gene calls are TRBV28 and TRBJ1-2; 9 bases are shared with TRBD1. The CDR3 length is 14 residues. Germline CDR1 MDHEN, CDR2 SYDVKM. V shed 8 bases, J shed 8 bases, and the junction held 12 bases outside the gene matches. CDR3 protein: CASWRPGTGKGYTF. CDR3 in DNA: TGTGCCAGCTGGAGGCCCGGGACAGGGAAAGGCTACACCTTC.

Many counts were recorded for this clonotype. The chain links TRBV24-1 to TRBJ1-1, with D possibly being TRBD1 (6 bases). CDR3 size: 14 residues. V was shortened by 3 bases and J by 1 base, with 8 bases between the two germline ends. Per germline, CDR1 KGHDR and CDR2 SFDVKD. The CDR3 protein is CATSDPGENTEAFF. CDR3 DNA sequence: TGTGCCACCAGTGATCCAGGGGAGAACACTGAAGCTTTCTTT.

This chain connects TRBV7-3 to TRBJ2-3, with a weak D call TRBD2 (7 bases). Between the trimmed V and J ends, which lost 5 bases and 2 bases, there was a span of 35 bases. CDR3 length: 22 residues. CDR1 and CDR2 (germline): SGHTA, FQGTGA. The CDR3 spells CASSRLGDRGGGLSPFTDTQYF. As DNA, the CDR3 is TGTGCCAGCAGCCGATTGGGAGATAGGGGCGGGGGCCTCTCTCCCTTCACAGATACGCAGTATTTT.

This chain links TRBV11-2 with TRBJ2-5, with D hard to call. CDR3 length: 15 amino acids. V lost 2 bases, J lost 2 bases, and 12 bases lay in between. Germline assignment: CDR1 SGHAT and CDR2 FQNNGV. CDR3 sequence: CASSLYYSQQETQYF. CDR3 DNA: TGTGCCAGCAGCTTATATTACAGCCAACAAGAGACCCAGTACTTC.

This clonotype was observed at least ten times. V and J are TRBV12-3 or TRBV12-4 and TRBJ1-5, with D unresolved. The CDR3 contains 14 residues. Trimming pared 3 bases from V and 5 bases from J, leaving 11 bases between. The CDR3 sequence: CASSLRSGYQPQHF. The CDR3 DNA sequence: TGTGCCAGCAGTTTGAGGTCGGGCTATCAGCCCCAGCATTTT.

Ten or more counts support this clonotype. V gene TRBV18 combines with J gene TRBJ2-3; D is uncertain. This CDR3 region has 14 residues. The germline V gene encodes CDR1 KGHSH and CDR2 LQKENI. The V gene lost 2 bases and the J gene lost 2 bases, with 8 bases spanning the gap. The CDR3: CASSPKTSTDTQYF. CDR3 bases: TGTGCCAGCTCACCAAAGACATCCACAGATACGCAGTATTTT.

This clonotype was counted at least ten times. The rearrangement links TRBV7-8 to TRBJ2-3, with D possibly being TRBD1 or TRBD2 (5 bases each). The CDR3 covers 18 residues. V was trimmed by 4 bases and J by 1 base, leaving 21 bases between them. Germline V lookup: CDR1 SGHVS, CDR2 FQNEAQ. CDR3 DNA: TGTGCCAGCAGCTCCCGAGGAGTAGTCAGAGGGGGCACAGATACGCAGTATTTT. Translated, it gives CASSSRGVVRGGTDTQYF.

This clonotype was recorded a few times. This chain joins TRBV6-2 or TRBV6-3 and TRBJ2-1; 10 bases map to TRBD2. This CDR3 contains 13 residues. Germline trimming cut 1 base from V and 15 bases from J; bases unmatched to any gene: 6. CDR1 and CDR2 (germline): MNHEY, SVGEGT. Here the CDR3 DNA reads TGTGCCAGCAGTTACTACAAAAGCGGGGGGGCGTTCTTC. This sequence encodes CASSYYKSGGAFF.

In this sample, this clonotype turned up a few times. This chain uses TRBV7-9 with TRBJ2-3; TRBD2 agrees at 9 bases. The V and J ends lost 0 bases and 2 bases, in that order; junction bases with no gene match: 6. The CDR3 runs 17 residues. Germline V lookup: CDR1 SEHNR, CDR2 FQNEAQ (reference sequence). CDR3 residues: CASSLAGTSPSTDTQYF. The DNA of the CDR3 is TGTGCCAGCAGCTTAGCAGGGACTAGCCCCTCCACAGATACGCAGTATTTT. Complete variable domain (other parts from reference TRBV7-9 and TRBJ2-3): DTGVSQNPRHKITKRGQNVTFRCDPISEHNRLYWYRQTLGQGPEFLTYFQNEAQLEKSRLLSDRFSAERPKGSFSTLEIQRTEQGDSAMYLCASSLAGTSPSTDTQYFGPGTRLTVL.

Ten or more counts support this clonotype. The CDR3 DNA reads TGTGCCAGCAGCTTAGCACAGGGGGCCGATGGCTACACCTTC. As protein: CASSLAQGADGYTF. This chain links TRBV11-2 with TRBJ1-2; 9 nucleotides match TRBD1. After removal of 1 base from V and 6 bases from J, the junction contained 3 bases not matched to a gene. Germline-derived CDR1 and CDR2 are SGHAT and FQNNGV. The CDR3 is 14 residues long.

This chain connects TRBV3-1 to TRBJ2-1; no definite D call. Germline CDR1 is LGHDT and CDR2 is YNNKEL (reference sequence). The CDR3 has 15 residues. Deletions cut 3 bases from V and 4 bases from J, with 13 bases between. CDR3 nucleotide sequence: TGTGCCAGCAGCCACCCGATTGGGGTTTACAATGAGCAGTTCTTC. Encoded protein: CASSHPIGVYNEQFF.

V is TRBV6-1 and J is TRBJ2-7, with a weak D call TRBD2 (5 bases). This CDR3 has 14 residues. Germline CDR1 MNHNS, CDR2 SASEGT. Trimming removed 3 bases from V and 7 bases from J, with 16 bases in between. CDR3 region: CASSDRGLSVEQYF. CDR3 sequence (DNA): TGTGCCAGCAGTGATCGTGGACTTTCGGTAGAGCAGTACTTC.

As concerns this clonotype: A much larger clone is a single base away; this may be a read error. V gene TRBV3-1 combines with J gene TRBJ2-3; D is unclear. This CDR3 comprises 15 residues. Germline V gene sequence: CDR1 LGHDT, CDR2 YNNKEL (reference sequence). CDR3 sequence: CACSQVPSSTDTQYF. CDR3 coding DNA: TGTGCCTGCAGCCAAGTACCGTCTAGCACAGATACGCAGTATTTT.

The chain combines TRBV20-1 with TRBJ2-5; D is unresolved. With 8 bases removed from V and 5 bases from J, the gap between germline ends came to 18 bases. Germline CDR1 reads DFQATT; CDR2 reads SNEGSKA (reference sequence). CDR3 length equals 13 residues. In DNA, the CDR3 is TGCAGTCGGCGATCGGACCTAGGGGAGACCCAGTACTTC. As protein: CSRRSDLGETQYF.

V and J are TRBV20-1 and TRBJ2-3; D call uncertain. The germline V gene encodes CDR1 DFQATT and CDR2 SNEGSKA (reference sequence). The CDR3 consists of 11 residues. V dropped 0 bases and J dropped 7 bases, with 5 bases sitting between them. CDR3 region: CSARDLNTQYF. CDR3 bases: TGCAGTGCTAGAGATCTGAATACGCAGTATTTT.

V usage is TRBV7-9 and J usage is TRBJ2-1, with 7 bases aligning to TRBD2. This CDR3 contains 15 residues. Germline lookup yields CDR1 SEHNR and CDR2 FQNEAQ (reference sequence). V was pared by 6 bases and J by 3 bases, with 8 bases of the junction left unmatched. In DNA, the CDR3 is TGTGCCAGCAGGCCCCAAGGGGAGGGCTACAATGAGCAGTTCTTC. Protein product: CASRPQGEGYNEQFF. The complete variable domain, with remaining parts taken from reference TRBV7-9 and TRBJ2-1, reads DTGVSQNPRHKITKRGQNVTFRCDPISEHNRLYWYRQTLGQGPEFLTYFQNEAQLEKSRLLSDRFSAERPKGSFSTLEIQRTEQGDSAMYLCASRPQGEGYNEQFFGPGTRLTVL.

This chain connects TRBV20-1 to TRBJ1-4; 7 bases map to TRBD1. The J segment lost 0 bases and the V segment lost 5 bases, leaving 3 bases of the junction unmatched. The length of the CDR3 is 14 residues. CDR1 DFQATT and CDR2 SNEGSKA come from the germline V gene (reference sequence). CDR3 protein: CSAWDRTTNEKLFF. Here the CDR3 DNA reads TGCAGTGCTTGGGACAGAACAACTAATGAAAAACTGTTTTTT.

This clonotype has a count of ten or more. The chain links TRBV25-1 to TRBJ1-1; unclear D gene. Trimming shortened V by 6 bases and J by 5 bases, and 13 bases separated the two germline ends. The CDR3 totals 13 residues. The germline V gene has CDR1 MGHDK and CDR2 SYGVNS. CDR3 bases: TGTGCCAGCAGGGAGTTCGGTGAGACTGAAGCTTTCTTT. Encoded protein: CASREFGETEAFF.

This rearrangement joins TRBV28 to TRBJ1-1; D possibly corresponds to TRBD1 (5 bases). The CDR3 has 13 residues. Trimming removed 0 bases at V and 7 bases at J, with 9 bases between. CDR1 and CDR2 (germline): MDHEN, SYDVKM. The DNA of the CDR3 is TGTGCCAGCAGTTTATGGAAACAGGTTGAAGCTTTCTTT. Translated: CASSLWKQVEAFF.

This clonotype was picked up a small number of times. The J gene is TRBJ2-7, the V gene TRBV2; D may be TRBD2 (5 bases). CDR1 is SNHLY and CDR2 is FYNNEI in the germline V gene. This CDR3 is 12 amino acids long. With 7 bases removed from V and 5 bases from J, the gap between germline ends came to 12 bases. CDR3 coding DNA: TGTGCCAGCACGGGGAAGGGAAACGAGCAGTACTTC. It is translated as CASTGKGNEQYF.

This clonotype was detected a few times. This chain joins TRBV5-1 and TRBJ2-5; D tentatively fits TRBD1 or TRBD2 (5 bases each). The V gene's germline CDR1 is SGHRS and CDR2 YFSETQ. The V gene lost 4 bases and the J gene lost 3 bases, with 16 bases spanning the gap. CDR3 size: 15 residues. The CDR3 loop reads CASSGTIGDEETQYF. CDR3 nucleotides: TGCGCCAGCAGCGGGACGATAGGGGATGAAGAGACCCAGTACTTC.

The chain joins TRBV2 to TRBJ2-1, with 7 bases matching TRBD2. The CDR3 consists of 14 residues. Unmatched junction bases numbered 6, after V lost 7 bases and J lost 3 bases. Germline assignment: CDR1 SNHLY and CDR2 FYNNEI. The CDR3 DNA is TGTGCCAGCATGATGGGACTAAGCTACAATGAGCAGTTCTTC. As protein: CASMMGLSYNEQFF.

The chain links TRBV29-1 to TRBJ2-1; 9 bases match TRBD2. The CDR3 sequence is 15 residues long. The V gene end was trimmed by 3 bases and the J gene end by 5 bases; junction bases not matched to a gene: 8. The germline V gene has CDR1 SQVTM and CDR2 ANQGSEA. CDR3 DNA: TGCAGCGTTGAGGGTGCGGGGGGGGTTGACAATGAGCAGTTCTTC. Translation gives CSVEGAGGVDNEQFF.

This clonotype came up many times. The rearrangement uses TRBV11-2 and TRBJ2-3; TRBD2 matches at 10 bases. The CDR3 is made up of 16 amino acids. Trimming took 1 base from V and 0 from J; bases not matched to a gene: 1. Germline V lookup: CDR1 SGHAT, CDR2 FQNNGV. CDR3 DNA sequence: TGTGCCAGCAGCTTAGCTAGCGGGGGAAGCACAGATACGCAGTATTTT. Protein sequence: CASSLASGGSTDTQYF.

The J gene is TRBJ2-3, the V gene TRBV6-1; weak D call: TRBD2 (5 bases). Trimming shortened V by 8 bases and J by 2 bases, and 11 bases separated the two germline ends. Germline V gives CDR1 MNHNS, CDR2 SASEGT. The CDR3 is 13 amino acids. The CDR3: CASGRRNTDTQYF. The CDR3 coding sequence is TGTGCCAGCGGGCGGAGGAACACAGATACGCAGTATTTT.